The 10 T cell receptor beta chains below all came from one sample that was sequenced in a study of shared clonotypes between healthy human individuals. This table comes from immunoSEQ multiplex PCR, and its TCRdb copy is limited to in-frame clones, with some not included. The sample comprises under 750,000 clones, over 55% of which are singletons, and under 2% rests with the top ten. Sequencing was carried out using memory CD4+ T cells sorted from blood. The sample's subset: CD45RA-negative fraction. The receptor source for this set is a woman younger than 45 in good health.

The CDR3 DNA reads TGTGCCAGCAGCACGGGACAGGTGAACACTGAAGCTTTCTTT. Protein sequence: CASSTGQVNTEAFF. The rearrangement joins TRBV5-4 to TRBJ1-1, with 8 nucleotides matching TRBD1. Germline values: CDR1 SGHNT, CDR2 YYREEE (reference sequence). Germline trimming cut 4 bases from V and 0 bases from J; bases unmatched to any gene: 2. The CDR3 runs to 14 residues. Supplemented by reference TRBV5-4 and TRBJ1-1, the full variable domain reads ETGVTQSPTHLIKTRGQQVTLRCSSQSGHNTVSWYQQALGQGPQFIFQYYREEENGRGNFPPRFSGLQFPNYSSELNVNALELDDSALYLCASSTGQVNTEAFFGQGTRLTVV.

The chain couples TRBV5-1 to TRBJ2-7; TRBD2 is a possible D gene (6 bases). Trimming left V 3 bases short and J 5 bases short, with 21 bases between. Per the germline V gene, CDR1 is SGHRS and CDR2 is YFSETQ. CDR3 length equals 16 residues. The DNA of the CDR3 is TGCGCCAGCAGCTCGGGACTTAGCTCCCCAATTGACGAGCAGTACTTC. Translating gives CASSSGLSSPIDEQYF. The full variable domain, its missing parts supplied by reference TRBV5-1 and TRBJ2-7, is KAGVTQTPRYLIKTRGQQVTLSCSPISGHRSVSWYQQTPGQGLQFLFEYFSETQRNKGNFPGRFSGRQFSNSRSEMNVSTLELGDSALYLCASSSGLSSPIDEQYFGPGTRLTVT.

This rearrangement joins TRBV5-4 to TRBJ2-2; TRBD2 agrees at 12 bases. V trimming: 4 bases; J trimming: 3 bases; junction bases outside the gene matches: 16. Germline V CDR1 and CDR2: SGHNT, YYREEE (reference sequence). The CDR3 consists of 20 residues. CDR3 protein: CASSKGTSGSPNPHTGELFF. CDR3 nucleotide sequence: TGTGCCAGCAGCAAAGGGACTAGCGGGTCCCCCAACCCCCACACCGGGGAGCTGTTTTTT.

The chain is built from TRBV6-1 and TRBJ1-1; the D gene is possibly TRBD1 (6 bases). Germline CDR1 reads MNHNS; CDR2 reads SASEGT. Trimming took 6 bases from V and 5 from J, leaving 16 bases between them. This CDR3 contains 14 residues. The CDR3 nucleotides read TGTGCCAGCAGGAAGGGGGAATTGGGGACTGAAGCTTTCTTT. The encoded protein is CASRKGELGTEAFF.

The CDR3 DNA follows: TGTGCCAGCAGCTTTCGGTCTAGCGGGAACACCGGGGAGCTGTTTTTT. It codes for CASSFRSSGNTGELFF. This sequence joins TRBV7-2 and TRBJ2-2, with 7 positions matching TRBD2. CDR1 and CDR2 from the germline V gene are SGHTA and FQGNSA. CDR3 length equals 16 residues. The trim removed 3 bases at V and 1 base at J, leaving 5 bases unmatched. Full variable domain (outside the CDR3, taken from reference TRBV7-2 and TRBJ2-2): GAGVSQSPSNKVTEKGKDVELRCDPISGHTALYWYRQSLGQGLEFLIYFQGNSAPDKSGLPSDRFSAERTGGSVSTLTIQRTQQEDSAVYLCASSFRSSGNTGELFFGEGSRLTVL.

CDR3 DNA sequence: TGCGCCAGCAGTGGTACAACCTACGAGCAGTACTTC. It encodes CASSGTTYEQYF. This sequence joins TRBV10-2 and TRBJ2-7; D remains ambiguous. CDR3 length: 12 residues. Germline-derived CDR1 and CDR2 are WSHSY and SAAADI. V was cut by 4 bases and J by 2 bases, with 6 bases left in between.

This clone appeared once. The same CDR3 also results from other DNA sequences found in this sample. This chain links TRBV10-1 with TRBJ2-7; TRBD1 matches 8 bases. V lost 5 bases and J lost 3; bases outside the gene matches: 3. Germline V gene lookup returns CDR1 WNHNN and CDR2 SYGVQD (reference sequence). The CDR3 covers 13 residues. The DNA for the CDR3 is TGCGCCAGCAGTAAAGGACAGGGCTACGAGCAGTACTTC. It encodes CASSKGQGYEQYF.

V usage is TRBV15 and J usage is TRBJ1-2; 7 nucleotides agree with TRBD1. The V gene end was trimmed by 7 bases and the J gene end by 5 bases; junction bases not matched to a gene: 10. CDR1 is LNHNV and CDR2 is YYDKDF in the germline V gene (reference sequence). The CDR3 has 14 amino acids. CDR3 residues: CATKPDRWIYGYTF. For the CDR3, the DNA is TGTGCCACCAAACCGGACAGGTGGATATATGGCTACACCTTC. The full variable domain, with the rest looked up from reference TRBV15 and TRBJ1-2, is DAMVIQNPRYQVTQFGKPVTLSCSQTLNHNVMYWYQQKSSQAPKLLFHYYDKDFNNEADTPDNFQSRRPNTSFCFLDIRSPGLGDTAMYLCATKPDRWIYGYTFGSGTRLTVV.

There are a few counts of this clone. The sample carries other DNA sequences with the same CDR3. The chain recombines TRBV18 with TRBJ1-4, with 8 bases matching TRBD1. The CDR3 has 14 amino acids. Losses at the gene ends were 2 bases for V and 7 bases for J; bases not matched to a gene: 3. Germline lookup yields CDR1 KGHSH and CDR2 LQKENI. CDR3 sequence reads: CASSPGQGTEKLFF. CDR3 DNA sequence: TGTGCCAGCTCACCAGGACAGGGTACTGAAAAACTGTTTTTT.

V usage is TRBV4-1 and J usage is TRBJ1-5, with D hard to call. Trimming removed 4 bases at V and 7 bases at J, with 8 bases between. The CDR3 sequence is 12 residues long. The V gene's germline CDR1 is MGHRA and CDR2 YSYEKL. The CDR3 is CASSRAGQPQHF. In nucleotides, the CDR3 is TGCGCCAGCAGCCGGGCCGGCCAGCCCCAGCATTTT.